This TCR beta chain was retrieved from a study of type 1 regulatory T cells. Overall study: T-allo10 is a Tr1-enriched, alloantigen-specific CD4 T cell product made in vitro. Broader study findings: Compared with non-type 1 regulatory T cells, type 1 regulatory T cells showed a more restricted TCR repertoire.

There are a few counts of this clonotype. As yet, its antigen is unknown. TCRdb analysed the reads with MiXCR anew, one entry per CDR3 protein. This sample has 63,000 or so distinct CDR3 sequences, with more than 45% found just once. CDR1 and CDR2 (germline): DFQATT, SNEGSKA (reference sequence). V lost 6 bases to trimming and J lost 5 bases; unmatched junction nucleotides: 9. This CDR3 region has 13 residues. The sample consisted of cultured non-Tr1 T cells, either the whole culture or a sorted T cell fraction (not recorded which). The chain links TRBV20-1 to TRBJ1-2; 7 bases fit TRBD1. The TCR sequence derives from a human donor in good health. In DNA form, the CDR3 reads TGCAGTGCCCTCGACAGGGCAACGTATGGCTACACCTTC. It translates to CSALDRATYGYTF.